The next 9 T cell receptor beta chains were all read from a single sample in a study of blood T cell repertoires in COVID-19. Measured with immunoSEQ multiplex PCR; TCRdb has only the in-frame clones, and not every one. The table has 200,000 to 250,000 clones, about 84% seen once. Sequencing was performed on PBMCs or T cells enriched from blood (not recorded which). Source of these receptors: a man between 60 and 70 years old who had recovered from COVID-19.

The V gene is TRBV24-1, the J gene TRBJ2-3; 12 bases fit TRBD2. J gave up 2 bases and V 5 bases, and 7 bases lay outside the gene matches. The V gene's germline CDR1 is KGHDR and CDR2 SFDVKD. This CDR3 is 17 amino acids long. The CDR3 nucleotides are TGTGCCACCAGTGTCAAACTAGCGGGGGGTATCACAGATACGCAGTATTTT. Translation gives CATSVKLAGGITDTQYF.

The rearrangement links TRBV5-1 to TRBJ2-1; 8 nucleotides agree with TRBD1. The CDR3 has 16 amino acids. Germline assignment: CDR1 SGHRS and CDR2 YFSETQ. Trimming removed 4 bases from V and 0 bases from J; junction bases left unmatched: 6. The CDR3 reads CASSQDRASSYNEQFF. The CDR3 bases are TGCGCCAGCAGCCAGGACAGGGCCAGCTCCTACAATGAGCAGTTCTTC.

The gene calls are TRBV25-1 and TRBJ1-2, with 7 bases lining up with TRBD1. Germline loops: CDR1 MGHDK, CDR2 SYGVNS. The CDR3 contains 13 residues. J was trimmed by 4 bases and V by 5 bases; bases with no gene match: 4. The CDR3 DNA sequence: TGTGCCAGCAGTATACAGGGGCGCTATGGCTACACCTTC. It specifies CASSIQGRYGYTF.

CDR3 protein: CASAGHTGELFF. For the CDR3, the DNA is TGTGCCAGCGCAGGGCACACCGGGGAGCTGTTTTTT. The rearrangement joins TRBV2 to TRBJ2-2; the D gene is possibly TRBD1 (5 bases). The CDR3 is made up of 12 amino acids. The V gene lost 8 bases and the J gene lost 3 bases, with 7 bases spanning the gap. Germline V gene data show CDR1 as SNHLY and CDR2 as FYNNEI. Looking up the rest from reference TRBV2 and TRBJ2-2 gives the full variable domain: EPEVTQTPSHQVTQMGQEVILRCVPISNHLYFYWYRQILGQKVEFLVSFYNNEISEKSEIFDDQFSVERPDGSNFTLKIRSTKLEDSAMYFCASAGHTGELFFGEGSRLTVL.

This clone was observed a handful of times. V and J are TRBV9 and TRBJ2-2; 7 positions match TRBD1. Germline CDR1 SGDLS, CDR2 YYNGEE. V shed 7 bases, J shed 1 base, and the junction held 1 base outside the gene matches. The CDR3 has 13 residues. Here the CDR3 reads CASGTENTGELFF. The CDR3 DNA reads TGTGCCAGCGGGACAGAGAACACCGGGGAGCTGTTTTTT.

This chain links TRBV20-1 with TRBJ2-7, with a tentative D call TRBD1 (5 bases). Trimming took off 2 bases at V and 7 bases at J, with 9 bases between the two ends. CDR3 length: 11 residues. In germline, CDR1 is DFQATT, CDR2 SNEGSKA (reference sequence). The CDR3 spells CSARTDTEQYF. CDR3 nucleotide sequence: TGCAGTGCTAGAACGGACACAGAGCAGTACTTC.

The V and J genes are TRBV3-1 (or the pseudogene TRBV3-2) and TRBJ1-1; 7 bases map to TRBD1. With 3 bases clipped from V and 11 bases from J, the junction kept 9 bases outside the gene matches. The CDR3 runs to 13 residues. In germline, CDR1 is LGHDT, CDR2 YNNKEL (reference sequence). The CDR3 loop reads CASSQSGGVEAFF. For the CDR3, the DNA is TGTGCCAGCAGCCAGTCAGGGGGAGTGGAGGCTTTCTTT.

This clone turned up a few times. The chain couples TRBV19 to TRBJ1-6; 9 positions agree with TRBD1. The CDR3 length is 17 residues. The germline CDR1 and CDR2 sequences are LNHDA and SQIVND (reference sequence). The V gene end was trimmed by 5 bases and the J gene end by 0 bases; junction bases not matched to a gene: 5. CDR3 bases: TGTGCCAGTAGTCCAGGACAGGGGAGCTCCTATAATTCACCCCTCCACTTT. This codes for CASSPGQGSSYNSPLHF.

This chain joins TRBV10-3 and TRBJ2-5, with 14 bases fitting TRBD2. The CDR3 spans 17 residues. With V trimmed by 6 bases and J by 3 bases, 9 bases remained unmatched. CDR1 ENHRY and CDR2 SYGVKD come from the germline V gene. DNA for the CDR3: TGTGCCATCAGGGAGACTAGCGGGGGGGCCGCAGAAGAGACCCAGTACTTC. Its protein is CAIRETSGGAAEETQYF.